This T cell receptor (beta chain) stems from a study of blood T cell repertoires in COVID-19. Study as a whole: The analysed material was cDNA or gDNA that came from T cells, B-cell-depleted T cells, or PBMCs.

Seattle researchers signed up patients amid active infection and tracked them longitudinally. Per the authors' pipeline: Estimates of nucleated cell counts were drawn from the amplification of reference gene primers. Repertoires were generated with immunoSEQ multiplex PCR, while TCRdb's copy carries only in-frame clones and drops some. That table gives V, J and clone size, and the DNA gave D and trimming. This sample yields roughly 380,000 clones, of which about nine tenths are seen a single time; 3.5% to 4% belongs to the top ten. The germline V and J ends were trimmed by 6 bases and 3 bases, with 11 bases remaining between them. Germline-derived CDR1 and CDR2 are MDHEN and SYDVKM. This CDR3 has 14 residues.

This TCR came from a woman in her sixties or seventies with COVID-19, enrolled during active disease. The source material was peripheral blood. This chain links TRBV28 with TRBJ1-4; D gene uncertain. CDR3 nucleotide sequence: TGTGCCAGCAGAGAGGGAGGGTCTAATGAAAAACTGTTTTTT. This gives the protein CASREGGSNEKLFF. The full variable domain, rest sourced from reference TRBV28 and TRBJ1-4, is DVKVTQSSRYLVKRTGEKVFLECVQDMDHENMFWYRQDPGLGLRLIYFSYDVKMKEKGDIPEGYSVSREKKERFSLILESASTNQTSMYLCASREGGSNEKLFFGSGTQLSVL.